The source of this T cell receptor beta chain is a study of OX40 agonist ivuxolimab in advanced cancers. About the study: Under the entry rules, prior anti-PD-1, anti-PD-L1 or anti-CTLA-4 therapy was allowed, and approximately 40% had some.

The repertoire was sequenced with immunoSEQ multiplex PCR; TCRdb's copy has only in-frame clones and lacks some. The table records about 73,000 clones, approximately 90% of them present only once. Collection of blood occurred at baseline, at cycle 4 day 1, and at cycle 7 day 1. This TCR derives from an adult with an advanced solid tumor such as melanoma, head and neck, liver or kidney cancer. This specimen consisted of CD4+ or CD8+ T cells sorted from blood, obtained in a trial of the OX40 agonist ivuxolimab.

The CDR3 DNA reads as TGTGCCAGCAGACTTGGACAGGGAGGTCATGGCTACACCTTC. It is translated as CASRLGQGGHGYTF. This chain links TRBV2 with TRBJ1-2, with 8 bases that match TRBD1. Looked up from germline, CDR1 is SNHLY and CDR2 is FYNNEI. CDR3 length: 14 residues. V lost 6 bases and J lost 6; bases outside the gene matches: 9.